What follows is one TCR beta chain and its context. Its antigen remains unidentified. Base-call qualities are not available, and no considerably larger clone is one nucleotide away. The receptor library was made with the immunoSEQ multiplex PCR assay. A mixture of 60 forward primers for TCR Vbeta segments and 13 reverse primers for TCR Jbeta segments was used in the multiplex PCR. A multiplex PCR assay on genomic DNA amplified the CDR3 region of rearranged TCR beta genes. The Illumina HiSeq System was used to sequence the amplified TCR beta libraries as 87-base-pair reads. In the source study's methods: In a later analysis, approximately 74 million unique TCR beta chains were counted across the approximately 640 repertoires, and approximately 9.9 million of these chains were shared by at least two donors. A nearest-neighbor algorithm error-corrected the raw reads and collapsed the reads into unique sequences, merging closely related sequences to remove PCR and sequencing errors. CDR3 sequences were aligned to IMGT reference sequences to assign V, D and J gene segments. For a sequence to be retained, a match of at least six nucleotides was required to both a V gene segment and a J gene segment. Rearrangements were classified as productive when the CDR3 lacked stop codons and remained in frame with V and J, and all other rearrangements were classified as non-productive. Following IMGT convention, CDR3 was defined as the stretch from the second conserved V-encoded cysteine to the conserved J-encoded phenylalanine. The earlier analysis of 500 to 650 of the donors excluded any sequence lacking an unambiguous match to a single V gene segment. In an earlier analysis of 587 of the donors, V segments were called functional above 56.7% productive rearrangements and were called segregating when the between-donor standard deviation exceeded 5%. To diagnose cytomegalovirus status from the catalog of TCR beta chain sequences, a statistical classification framework was built. In a later analysis, V and J genes were assigned by comparing TCR nucleotide sequences against IMGT/GENE-DB human TR gene sequences. Using the TCRdist pipeline, a later analysis assigned CDR3 sequences along with most-parsimonious VDJ recombination scenarios. In a later analysis, every TCR beta chain was defined by the combination of its CDR3 amino acid sequence and its V-gene family, and reads without a unique V-gene family were dropped. To address suspected cross-contamination and a sequencing artifact, a later analysis removed a few hundred highly shared, low-generation-probability nucleotide sequences. A later analysis calculated a clonal expansion index for each public chain from normalized within-repertoire ranks of inferred template counts. In a later analysis, generation probabilities were computed with a VDJ recombination model fitted to out-of-frame rearrangements, and the resulting probabilities were checked against IGoR. In a later analysis, hypergeometric tests were used to score TCR-TCR, TCR-HLA and TCR-CMV co-occurrence, with a repertoire-size bias correction applied to TCR pairs. False discovery rates were estimated in a later analysis by permuting HLA or CMV assignments 20 times. In a later analysis, co-occurring TCRs were grouped using DBSCAN, with TCRdist sequence similarity added in when clustering inside HLA-allele-positive subsets. Co-occurrence clustering excluded repertoires with fewer than 30,000 or more than 120,000 public chains, plus five with anomalous nucleotide sharing. Drawn from immuneACCESS, this table holds only the in-frame rearrangements with V and J called that TCRdb kept. Clones are partly lost; checked studies trace under half to an unresolved V gene and leave the rest unexplained. The DNA gave D and trimming, while V, J and clone size come from that table. In all, the sample holds 99,000 or so clones, and 60% to 80% of those were seen once. Of the sample, approximately 6.3% is held by the ten largest clones.

The cohort comprised hundreds of healthy bone marrow donors. All cohort members were sampled while nominally healthy, although unrecorded immune exposures were likely present. The donor was CMV seropositive and belonged to the group of 250 to 350 seropositive cohort members. A peripheral blood sample was provided by each donor, and peripheral blood mononuclear cells were used for TCR beta sequencing. The Qiagen DNeasy Blood Extraction Kit was used to extract genomic DNA from the blood cell samples. This specimen belongs to a study of cytomegalovirus exposure and HLA in healthy donors (dated by TCRdb to the late 2010s). Turning to the overall study: An earlier analysis of some 600 of the donors reported around 280 Gb of sequence data and roughly 120 million unique TCR beta sequences obtained from 150 million to 200 million T cells. Among 350 to 400 genotyped donors of the cohort, an average of approximately 240,000 unique TCR beta nucleotide sequences were sequenced per donor, around 18% of them non-productive. High-throughput TCR immunosequencing, statistical association of individual TCRs with disease status, and machine learning were combined to predict cytomegalovirus infection status. The number of typed donors differed by locus: roughly 629-640 for A, B, C, DRB1 and DQB1; 500 to 550 for DQA1; fewer than 610 for DPA1; and around 490 for DPB1. A later genetic analysis used genome-wide SNP genotypes for about 65% of the roughly 670 donors, treating that subset as a discovery cohort. Using immunosequencing, the study profiled T cell repertoires from about 610 subjects and related those repertoires to cytomegalovirus serostatus. About 300 gigabases of sequencing data and 70 million to 85 million unique TCR sequences were included in an early release covering roughly 600 HLA-typed donors. To decide whether each TCR beta V gene segment behaved as functional or pseudogenic, an earlier analysis of approximately 590 of the donors relied on high-throughput TCR beta sequencing. To study patterns of TCR occurrence, a later analysis re-analyzed previously published TCR beta repertoires from 500 to 850 donors and added high-resolution HLA genotyping. Donor age, sex, ethnicity and CMV serostatus were compiled together with the repertoire data. The genetic ancestry cluster associated with self-reported Caucasian donors included over 80% of the 398 genotyped donors. The study aimed to test whether cataloging public T cell receptors could reveal signatures of past pathogen exposure. Rather than drawing on any new phenotypic data, the later analysis identified candidate immune exposures from TCR beta sequences and the way those sequences occurred across donors. A handful of DR-DQ haplotypes were handled as single units for association and clustering because linkage in the cohort was strong. HLA typing covered class I and class II loci at four-digit resolution. All discovery cohort repertoires had been generated on a single sequencing platform. Along with the approximately 670-subject first cohort, a separate validation cohort of approximately 110 different subjects was used. General study outcomes and caveats: Cytomegalovirus status was reported to be diagnosed by the classifier with high specificity and sensitivity in both the original and validation cohorts. A further reported finding was that TCR beta sequences accurately predicted the HLA-A and HLA-B alleles for most subjects in the first cohort. Broadly in line with IMGT annotations, most TCR beta V segments showed up in productive rearrangements about 87% or about 30% of the time in an earlier analysis of about 500 of the donors. A total of fewer than 200 TCR beta chains were listed by the study as associated with cytomegalovirus. A few of the identified cytomegalovirus-associated TCR beta chains were confirmed in vitro to be specific for cytomegalovirus antigens. About 17 rarely observed V segments, including chromosome 9 orphons, were excluded from the earlier analysis of almost 600 of the donors because counts were too low. Because HLA typing was missing for some donors at each locus, association tests included only the typed subset. Compared with equally common non-associated chains, HLA-associated TCR beta chains in a later analysis were more clonally expanded and had lower generation probabilities. Assigning TCR associations to individual alleles was difficult when HLA alleles, especially DR and DQ, strongly co-occurred. Roughly uniform sequencing depth across donors was assumed in presence/absence analyses, although this assumption may not hold. In a later analysis, TCR association rates were found to vary across HLA loci, with the most associated TCRs seen for DRB1 alleles and the fewest for HLA-C alleles. According to a later analysis, parvovirus B19, influenza, CMV and Epstein-Barr virus appeared linked to several top co-occurrence clusters. The authors suggested that the approach could potentially be extended to other disease states and immunological phenotypes. A later genetic analysis reported fewer N-insertions in productive TCRs among donors in an Asian-associated ancestry cluster than the approximately 700-donor mean. CMV serostatus was the only immune exposure information available for the cohort. In a later analysis, 15,000 to 20,000 TCR beta sequences were associated with specific HLA alleles at a false discovery rate of 0.05. An association between a missense DCLRE1C variant and V-gene and J-gene trimming of TCR beta chains was found in a later genetic analysis and replicated in an independent cohort. The sequencing pipeline was judged likely to have produced a cluster of highly shared sequence variants as a technical artifact. Correlated functional status among segregating V segments might reflect linkage disequilibrium, but an unknown experimental factor could not be ruled out. Across donors, most TCR sequences were observed very rarely, whereas some public TCRs were present in many individuals. A later analysis found that most CMV-associated TCR beta chains appeared HLA-restricted, with HLA associations seemingly driven largely by CMV exposure. Only TCR beta chains were sequenced in this cohort, and the absence of alpha or paired-chain data limited detectable features.

The material sequenced was PBMCs. This receptor was obtained from a man in his sixties in good health and CMV-seropositive.

The nucleotide sequence reads as follows: TGTGCCAGCAGCGCAGACAGCTGGGAGAACACTGAAGCTTTCTTT. Translated, it reads CASSADSWENTEAFF. The sequence is built from TRBV11-2 and TRBJ1-1; TRBD1 is a possible D gene, resting on 5 matching bases. The CDR3 runs 15 amino acids, cysteine and phenylalanine included. Only the CDR3 DNA is retained, 45 bases long and in frame from the first base. CDR1 SGHAT and CDR2 FQNNGV were looked up in the germline V gene. V is cut by 5 bases and J by 1 base, and the space between the germline ends is 14 bases.